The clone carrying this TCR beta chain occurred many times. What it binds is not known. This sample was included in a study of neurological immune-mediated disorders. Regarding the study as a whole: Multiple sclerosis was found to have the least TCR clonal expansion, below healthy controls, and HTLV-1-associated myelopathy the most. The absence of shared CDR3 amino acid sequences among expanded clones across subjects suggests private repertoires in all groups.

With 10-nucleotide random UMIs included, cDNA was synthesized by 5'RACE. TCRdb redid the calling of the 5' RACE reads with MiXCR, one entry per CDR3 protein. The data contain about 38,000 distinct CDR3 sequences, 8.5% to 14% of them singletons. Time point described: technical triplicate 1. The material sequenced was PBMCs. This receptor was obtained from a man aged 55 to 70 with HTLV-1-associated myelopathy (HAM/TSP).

The CDR3, as DNA: TGCGCCAGCAGCTTGGCCGGGGGAAGACAGAGCTCCTACAATGAGCAGTTCTTC. This codes for CASSLAGGRQSSYNEQFF. The chain recombines TRBV5-1 with TRBJ2-1, with TRBD2 as a possible D gene (6 bases). This CDR3 region has 18 residues. Germline lookup yields CDR1 SGHRS and CDR2 YFSETQ. Trimming cost V 0 bases and J 0 bases, with 16 bases left between them.